This entry describes one T cell receptor beta chain. The CDR3 covers 16 residues. The germline CDR1 and CDR2 sequences are LNHDA and SQIVND (reference sequence). After removal of 5 bases from V and 7 bases from J, the junction contained 11 bases not matched to a gene. As for time point: pretreatment peripheral blood. TCRdb's copy holds only in-frame clones and misses some; the assay was immunoSEQ multiplex PCR. The table includes 84,000 or so clones, under 90% detected once. This record belongs to a study of PD-L1 blockade in urothelial cancer. This receptor was obtained from a man between 60 and 75 years old with urothelial cancer. The chain is built from TRBV19 and TRBJ2-1, with TRBD1 identical over 10 bases. The sequenced sample was PBMCs, obtained around atezolizumab (anti-PD-L1) treatment. The CDR3 nucleotides are TGTGCCAGTAGTGCTTCCCGGGACAGGGGACTTAATGAGCAGTTCTTC. It translates to CASSASRDRGLNEQFF. The whole variable domain, remainder taken from reference TRBV19 and TRBJ2-1, is DGGITQSPKYLFRKEGQNVTLSCEQNLNHDAMYWYRQDPGQGLRLIYYSQIVNDFQKGDIAEGYSVSREKKESFPLTVTSAQKNPTAFYLCASSASRDRGLNEQFFGPGTRLTVL.